This T cell receptor beta chain was found in a study of shared clonotypes between healthy human individuals. Study conclusions and caveats: Sorted-subset sequencing, rarefaction showed, was incomplete despite large depth.

Germline V CDR1 and CDR2: SNHLY, FYNNEI. With 4 bases removed from V and 1 base from J, the gap between germline ends came to 10 bases. The CDR3 runs to 14 residues. The protocol was immunoSEQ multiplex PCR, while the TCRdb copy is restricted to in-frame clones and leaves out a portion. The sample holds 550,000 to 750,000 clones, about 90% seen once. CD45RO negativity and positive selection for CCR7 defined naive CD8 cells, a population that excluded terminally differentiated effector memory CD45RA+ cells. As regards this clone: Its antigen is as yet unknown.

The gene calls are TRBV2 and TRBJ1-1; D uncertain. The sequence was collected from a man aged 30 to 39 in good health. Sample: naive CD8+ T cells sorted from blood. The CDR3: CASSGHLGNTEAFF. The DNA for the CDR3 is TGTGCCAGCAGTGGGCATTTGGGGAACACTGAAGCTTTCTTT.